This T cell receptor beta chain was retrieved from a study of blood T cells in healthy people across ages. For the study at large: Template switching caught about one barcoded beta molecule for each two T cells.

This clonotype was picked up many times. The target antigen is unknown. CDR3 length: 11 amino acids. V lost 6 bases and J 5 bases, leaving 6 bases between the germline ends. The germline V gene has CDR1 SEHNR and CDR2 FQNEAQ (reference sequence). Using a J-beta primer mix together with a sample-barcoded 5' primer, a second PCR was run for roughly 6 to 11 cycles. Each cDNA molecule was tagged by a template-switch adaptor with 12 random nucleotides. Using its own MiXCR run on the 5' RACE reads, TCRdb lists one record per CDR3 protein. The sample has around 1,600,000 distinct CDR3 sequences, 40% to 45% seen once; the top ten hold about 3.8%. Study conclusions and caveats: Diversity estimated from one million T cells was considered an underestimate.

The sequenced sample was blood. The rearrangement uses TRBV7-9 and TRBJ2-3; no clear D. This sequence originates from a woman aged 18 to 35 in good health. The CDR3 sequence is CASRPRDTQYF. The CDR3 DNA reads TGTGCCAGCAGGCCTAGAGATACGCAGTATTTT.